Following are 26 T cell receptor beta chains from one sample sequenced in a study of OX40 agonist ivuxolimab in advanced cancers. The method was immunoSEQ multiplex PCR; TCRdb's version includes in-frame clones alone and lacks a portion of them. The table has tens of thousands of clones, 80% to 95% seen once. The sample consisted of CD4+ or CD8+ T cells sorted from blood, taken in a trial of the OX40 agonist ivuxolimab. These receptor sequences come from an adult with an advanced solid tumor such as melanoma, head and neck, liver or kidney cancer.

The V gene is TRBV5-1, the J gene TRBJ2-1; D unresolved. Germline V lookup: CDR1 SGHRS, CDR2 YFSETQ. V lost 0 bases, J lost 4 bases, and 8 bases lay in between. This CDR3 is 14 amino acids long. DNA of the CDR3: TGCGCCAGCAGCTTGGATGGATCGTACAATGAGCAGTTCTTC. It translates to CASSLDGSYNEQFF.

The chain links TRBV28 to TRBJ1-2; 7 nucleotides agree with TRBD1. In germline, CDR1 is MDHEN, CDR2 SYDVKM. The CDR3 runs to 15 residues. V was clipped by 3 bases and J by 4 bases; unmatched bases: 8. The CDR3, as DNA: TGTGCCAGCAGTTTGAACAGGGGCAAGGGCTATGGCTACACCTTC. This codes for CASSLNRGKGYGYTF.

V is TRBV7-3 and J is TRBJ2-1, with TRBD2 as a possible D gene (6 bases). The V and J ends lost 3 bases and 7 bases respectively, with 19 bases between them. The CDR3 has 16 residues. CDR1 is SGHTA and CDR2 is FQGTGA in the germline V gene. The DNA of the CDR3 is TGTGCCAGCAGCTTGGCTAGCGCCCCGGCAGGGAATGAGCAGTTCTTC. Its protein is CASSLASAPAGNEQFF.

The chain recombines TRBV2 with TRBJ2-1; TRBD1 aligns across 8 bases. Trimming took 7 bases from V and 7 from J; bases not matched to a gene: 9. Germline V gives CDR1 SNHLY, CDR2 FYNNEI. This CDR3 has 14 residues. CDR3 in amino acids: CASTTDRVGNEQFF. The CDR3, as DNA: TGTGCCAGCACCACGGACAGGGTAGGGAATGAGCAGTTCTTC.

The V gene is TRBV6-5, the J gene TRBJ2-5; TRBD2 might be the D (5 bases). The germline gives CDR1 MNHEY, CDR2 SVGAGI. The CDR3 extends over 12 amino acids. V was cut by 5 bases and J by 5 bases, with 9 bases left in between. The CDR3 protein is CASSRPGETQYF. CDR3 coding DNA: TGTGCCAGCAGTCGGCCGGGGGAGACCCAGTACTTC.

This chain links TRBV7-3 with TRBJ2-3; possibly TRBD2 for D (5 bases). The CDR3 is 14 residues long. The germline V and J ends were trimmed by 3 bases and 2 bases, with 9 bases remaining between them. The germline V gene encodes CDR1 SGHTA and CDR2 FQGTGA. CDR3 protein: CASSFGLNTDTQYF. CDR3 sequence (DNA): TGTGCCAGCAGCTTTGGACTCAACACAGATACGCAGTATTTT.

This CDR3 reads CASSTGTWGEQYF. CDR3 coding DNA: TGTGCCAGCAGTACCGGGACTTGGGGGGAGCAGTACTTC. V gene TRBV2 combines with J gene TRBJ2-7; D might be TRBD2 (6 bases). The CDR3 is 13 residues long. The V end lost 5 bases, the J end lost 7 bases, and 15 bases lay between the germline ends. Per germline, CDR1 SNHLY and CDR2 FYNNEI.

The rearrangement joins TRBV18 to TRBJ1-3; maybe TRBD1 (6 bases). The CDR3 runs to 15 residues. The germline CDR1 and CDR2 sequences are KGHSH and LQKENI. Trimming removed 4 bases from V and 3 bases from J, with 13 bases in between. The CDR3: CASSLQGKSGNTIYF. CDR3 DNA: TGTGCCAGCTCACTACAGGGAAAAAGTGGAAACACCATATATTTT.

The chain carries TRBV18 and TRBJ1-4; 8 bases map to TRBD1. The junction had 2 bases not matched to a gene; V was cut back by 3 bases and J by 8 bases. Germline CDR1 is KGHSH and CDR2 is LQKENI. The CDR3 contains 13 residues. The CDR3 DNA is TGTGCCAGCTCACCCGGGGACAGGGAAAAACTGTTTTTT. This encodes CASSPGDREKLFF.

This clone turned up a few times. The chain joins TRBV29-1 to TRBJ2-1, with D perhaps matching TRBD1 (5 bases). Germline V gene sequence: CDR1 SQVTM, CDR2 ANQGSEA. The CDR3 is made up of 17 amino acids. The V end lost 3 bases, the J end lost 1 base, and 19 bases lay between the germline ends. The CDR3 nucleotides are TGCAGCGTTGATTATCGTGGTAGACAGTCGTCCTACAATGAGCAGTTCTTC. Translation gives CSVDYRGRQSSYNEQFF.

The rearrangement links TRBV7-3 to TRBJ2-3; 8 positions agree with TRBD2. V was pared by 7 bases and J by 1 base, with 4 bases of the junction left unmatched. The germline CDR1 and CDR2 sequences are SGHTA and FQGTGA. The CDR3 runs 14 residues. This CDR3 is CASKTSAGTDTQYF. For the CDR3, the DNA is TGTGCCAGCAAGACTAGCGCTGGCACAGATACGCAGTATTTT.

The chain links TRBV28 to TRBJ2-4; D is perhaps TRBD1 (6 bases). CDR1 is MDHEN and CDR2 is SYDVKM in the germline V gene. The CDR3 has 15 residues. Between the trimmed V and J ends, which lost 4 bases and 6 bases, there was a span of 16 bases. Here the CDR3 DNA reads TGTGCCAGCAGTTGGTGGCAGGGGAAGGGAAACATTCAGTACTTC. Translation: CASSWWQGKGNIQYF. Looking up the rest from reference TRBV28 and TRBJ2-4 gives the full variable domain: DVKVTQSSRYLVKRTGEKVFLECVQDMDHENMFWYRQDPGLGLRLIYFSYDVKMKEKGDIPEGYSVSREKKERFSLILESASTNQTSMYLCASSWWQGKGNIQYFGAGTRLSVL.

The rearrangement joins TRBV19 to TRBJ1-1, with TRBD1 matching over 8 bases. V lost 2 bases to trimming and J lost 5 bases; unmatched junction nucleotides: 7. The length of the CDR3 is 15 residues. Per the germline V gene, CDR1 is LNHDA and CDR2 is SQIVND (reference sequence). The CDR3 sequence is CASSIRRTGKTEAFF. In DNA form, the CDR3 reads TGTGCCAGTAGTATAAGGAGGACAGGGAAGACTGAAGCTTTCTTT.

This chain uses TRBV27 with TRBJ2-5; 7 bases agree with TRBD1. The germline gives CDR1 MNHEY, CDR2 SMNVEV (reference sequence). The V and J ends lost 2 bases and 6 bases, in that order; junction bases with no gene match: 15. The CDR3 spans 17 residues. In DNA, the CDR3 is TGTGCCAGCAGTTTAGAGTTCGTACAGGGGTCTCGTAAGACCCAGTACTTC. As protein: CASSLEFVQGSRKTQYF.

Note on this clone: The sample carries other DNA sequences with the same CDR3. The chain is built from TRBV18 and TRBJ2-2; D is ambiguous. Germline V gene lookup returns CDR1 KGHSH and CDR2 LQKENI. The CDR3 sequence is 12 residues long. V was clipped by 3 bases and J by 1 base, with 0 bases between them. The CDR3 coding sequence is TGTGCCAGCTCACCGAACACCGGGGAGCTGTTTTTT. Its protein product is CASSPNTGELFF.

This clone was seen once. This chain uses TRBV28 with TRBJ1-1; a possible D gene is TRBD1 (6 bases). Trimming removed 6 bases at V and 0 bases at J, with 8 bases between. The CDR3 is 13 amino acids. From germline, CDR1 is MDHEN and CDR2 SYDVKM. The CDR3 coding sequence is TGTGCCAGCAGCGGACAGTTGAACACTGAAGCTTTCTTT. The encoded protein is CASSGQLNTEAFF.

The chain employs TRBV6-5 and TRBJ1-5; perhaps TRBD1 as D (5 bases). CDR3 length equals 14 residues. The germline V gene encodes CDR1 MNHEY and CDR2 SVGAGI. Trimming took 3 bases from V and 2 from J, leaving 8 bases between them. This chain's CDR3 is CASSYSGGNQPQHF. CDR3 DNA sequence: TGTGCCAGCAGTTATTCGGGGGGCAATCAGCCCCAGCATTTT.

The rearrangement links TRBV18 to TRBJ2-1; tentative D call: TRBD2 (6 bases). The CDR3 is 17 amino acids. The germline V gene has CDR1 KGHSH and CDR2 LQKENI. Trimming took off 3 bases at V and 7 bases at J, with 22 bases between the two ends. The CDR3 nucleotides read TGTGCCAGCTCACCTCTATACCGGCGAGCGGGTCAAAATGAGCAGTTCTTC. Amino acids: CASSPLYRRAGQNEQFF.

The chain links TRBV6-6 to TRBJ1-2; D gene unclear. Per germline, CDR1 MNHNY and CDR2 SVGAGI (reference sequence). The CDR3 sequence is 13 residues long. V lost 8 bases, J lost 2 bases, and 12 bases lay in between. This chain's CDR3 is CASFRRINYGYTF. The CDR3 nucleotides read TGTGCCAGCTTTAGACGGATCAACTATGGCTACACCTTC.

The chain employs TRBV11-3 and TRBJ2-1, with D unresolved. Germline-derived CDR1 and CDR2 are SGHNT and YENEEA. The V and J ends lost 1 base and 5 bases respectively, with 12 bases between them. This CDR3 is 15 amino acids long. CDR3 amino acids: CASSLGKGPHNEQFF. The CDR3 DNA follows: TGTGCCAGCAGCTTAGGGAAAGGGCCACACAATGAGCAGTTCTTC. The full variable domain, in which reference TRBV11-3 and TRBJ2-1 provide the parts outside the CDR3, is EAGVVQSPRYKIIEKKQPVAFWCNPISGHNTLYWYLQNLGQGPELLIRYENEEAVDDSQLPKDRFSAERLKGVDSTLKIQPAELGDSAVYLCASSLGKGPHNEQFFGPGTRLTVL.

The V gene is TRBV14, the J gene TRBJ2-1, with D unresolved. Germline CDR1 and CDR2: SGHDN and FVKESK. The CDR3 covers 16 residues. V lost 2 bases to trimming and J lost 8 bases, with 19 bases between them. DNA of the CDR3: TGTGCCAGCAGCCAACCTATCACAGCAAACCATGATGAGCAGTTCTTC. Protein sequence: CASSQPITANHDEQFF.

The chain links TRBV28 to TRBJ2-7; the D gene is possibly TRBD2 (6 bases). V was clipped by 7 bases and J by 3 bases, with 16 bases between them. The CDR3 runs to 14 residues. Looked up from germline, CDR1 is MDHEN and CDR2 is SYDVKM. The CDR3: CASTTSGSLYEQYF. As DNA, the CDR3 is TGTGCCAGCACTACCTCCGGGAGTCTCTACGAGCAGTACTTC. The full variable domain, in which reference TRBV28 and TRBJ2-7 provide the parts outside the CDR3, is DVKVTQSSRYLVKRTGEKVFLECVQDMDHENMFWYRQDPGLGLRLIYFSYDVKMKEKGDIPEGYSVSREKKERFSLILESASTNQTSMYLCASTTSGSLYEQYFGPGTRLTVT.

CDR3 nucleotides: TGTGCCAGCAGCCCCGGGACAGCCACTGAAGCTTTCTTT. Translated, it gives CASSPGTATEAFF. V and J are TRBV11-2 and TRBJ1-1; 7 bases align to TRBD1. The CDR3 runs 13 residues. V was clipped by 5 bases and J by 4 bases; unmatched bases: 4. Germline V gives CDR1 SGHAT, CDR2 FQNNGV.

The chain uses TRBV7-9 and TRBJ1-3, with 8 bases identical to TRBD1. The CDR3 spans 15 residues. Germline V CDR1 and CDR2: SEHNR, FQNEAQ (reference sequence). The V and J ends lost 6 bases and 2 bases, in that order; junction bases with no gene match: 6. The CDR3, as DNA: TGTGCCAGCAGTTCCACGACAGGGGCTGGAAACACCATATATTTT. It yields the protein CASSSTTGAGNTIYF.

The chain combines TRBV28 with TRBJ2-1, with 11 bases fitting TRBD2. The germline CDR1 and CDR2 sequences are MDHEN and SYDVKM. The CDR3 length is 17 residues. V gave up 6 bases and J gave up 8 bases; unmatched junction bases: 15. This chain's CDR3 is CASSPIGTSGGLDEQFF. CDR3 DNA: TGTGCCAGCAGCCCGATCGGGACTAGCGGTGGGCTCGATGAGCAGTTCTTC.

As DNA, the CDR3 is TGTGCCAGTAGTATAAGAAGGCTAGCGGGAGTGGATACGCAGTATTTT. It codes for CASSIRRLAGVDTQYF. The chain uses TRBV19 and TRBJ2-3; 10 bases map to TRBD2. CDR3 length: 16 amino acids. Germline V gene lookup returns CDR1 LNHDA and CDR2 SQIVND (reference sequence). The V and J ends lost 2 bases and 6 bases, in that order; junction bases with no gene match: 8.